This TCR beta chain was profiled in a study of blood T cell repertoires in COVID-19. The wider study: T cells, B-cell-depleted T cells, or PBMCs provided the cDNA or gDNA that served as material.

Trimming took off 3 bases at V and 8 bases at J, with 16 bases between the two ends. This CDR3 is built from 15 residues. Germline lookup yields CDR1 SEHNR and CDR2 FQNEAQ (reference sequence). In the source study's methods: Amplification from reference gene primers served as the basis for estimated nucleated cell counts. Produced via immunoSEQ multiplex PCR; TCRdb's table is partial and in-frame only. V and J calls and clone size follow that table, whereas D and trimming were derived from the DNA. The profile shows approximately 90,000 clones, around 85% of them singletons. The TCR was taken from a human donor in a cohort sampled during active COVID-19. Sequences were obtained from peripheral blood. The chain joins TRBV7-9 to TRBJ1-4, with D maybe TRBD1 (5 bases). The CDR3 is CASSFRQGSGEKLFF. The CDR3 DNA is TGTGCCAGCAGCTTCAGGCAGGGCTCTGGGGAAAAACTGTTTTTT.